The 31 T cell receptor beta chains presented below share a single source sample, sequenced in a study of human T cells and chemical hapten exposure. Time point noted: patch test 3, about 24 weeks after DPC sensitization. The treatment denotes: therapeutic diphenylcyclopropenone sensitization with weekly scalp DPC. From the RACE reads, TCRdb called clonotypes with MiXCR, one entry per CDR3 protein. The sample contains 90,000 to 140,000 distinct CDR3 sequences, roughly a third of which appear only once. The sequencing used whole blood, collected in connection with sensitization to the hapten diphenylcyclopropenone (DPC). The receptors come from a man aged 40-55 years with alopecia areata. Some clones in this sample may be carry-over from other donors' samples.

The CDR3 loop is CASSQVVGAAGEAFF. CDR3 DNA: TGTGCCAGCAGCCAAGTAGTGGGGGCCGCGGGAGAAGCTTTCTTT. This chain connects TRBV3-1 to TRBJ1-1; a weak D match, TRBD1 (6 bases). CDR3 length: 15 residues. The germline V and J ends were trimmed by 1 base and 8 bases, with 17 bases remaining between them. Germline V lookup: CDR1 LGHDT, CDR2 YNNKEL (reference sequence).

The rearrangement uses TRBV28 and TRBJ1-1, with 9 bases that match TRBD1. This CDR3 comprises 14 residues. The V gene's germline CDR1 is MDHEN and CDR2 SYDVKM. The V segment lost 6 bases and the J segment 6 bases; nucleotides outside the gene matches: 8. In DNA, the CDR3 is TGTGCCAGCAGGCTTGGACAGGGGACCCCTGAAGCTTTCTTT. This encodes CASRLGQGTPEAFF.

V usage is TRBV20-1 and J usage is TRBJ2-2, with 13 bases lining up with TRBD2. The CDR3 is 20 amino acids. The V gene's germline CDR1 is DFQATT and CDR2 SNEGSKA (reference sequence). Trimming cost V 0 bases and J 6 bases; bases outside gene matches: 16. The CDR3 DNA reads TGCAGTGCTAGAGACAGGATAGGACTAGCGGGAGATATTTTAGCCGGGGAGCTGTTTTTT. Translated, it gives CSARDRIGLAGDILAGELFF.

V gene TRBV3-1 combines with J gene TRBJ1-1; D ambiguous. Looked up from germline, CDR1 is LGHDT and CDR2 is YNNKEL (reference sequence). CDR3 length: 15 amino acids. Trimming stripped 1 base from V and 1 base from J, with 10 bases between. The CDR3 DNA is TGTGCCAGCAGCCAAGTTCTGGGTCAGAACACTGAAGCTTTCTTT. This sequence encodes CASSQVLGQNTEAFF.

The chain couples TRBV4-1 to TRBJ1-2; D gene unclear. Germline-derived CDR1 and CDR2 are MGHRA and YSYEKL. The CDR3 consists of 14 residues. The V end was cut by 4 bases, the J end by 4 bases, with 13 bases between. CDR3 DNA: TGCGCCAGCAGCCTAGGTCCCGAGGGCTATGGCTACACCTTC. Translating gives CASSLGPEGYGYTF.

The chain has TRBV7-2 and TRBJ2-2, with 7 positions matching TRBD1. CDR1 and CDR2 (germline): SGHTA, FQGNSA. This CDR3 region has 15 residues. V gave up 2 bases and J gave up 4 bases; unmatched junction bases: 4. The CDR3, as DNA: TGTGCCAGCAGCTTAAGACAGGGCGGCACCGGGGAGCTGTTTTTT. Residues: CASSLRQGGTGELFF.

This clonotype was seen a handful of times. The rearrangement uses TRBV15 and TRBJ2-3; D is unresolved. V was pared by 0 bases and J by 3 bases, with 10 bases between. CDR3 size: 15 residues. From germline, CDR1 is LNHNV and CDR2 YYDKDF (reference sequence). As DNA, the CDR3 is TGTGCCACCAGCAGAGATAGAGGCGTAACAGATACGCAGTATTTT. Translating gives CATSRDRGVTDTQYF.

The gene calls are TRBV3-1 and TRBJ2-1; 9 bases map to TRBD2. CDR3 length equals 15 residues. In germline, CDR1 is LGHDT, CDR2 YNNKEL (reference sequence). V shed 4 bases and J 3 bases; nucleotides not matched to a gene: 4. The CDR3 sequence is CASSPLAGVYNEQFF. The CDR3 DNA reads TGTGCCAGCAGCCCGTTAGCGGGAGTCTACAATGAGCAGTTCTTC.

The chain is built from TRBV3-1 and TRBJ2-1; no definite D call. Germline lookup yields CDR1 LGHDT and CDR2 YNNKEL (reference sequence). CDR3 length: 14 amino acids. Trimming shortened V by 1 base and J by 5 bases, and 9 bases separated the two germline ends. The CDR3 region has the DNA TGTGCCAGCAGCCAAGCCCCCGGTAACAATGAGCAGTTCTTC. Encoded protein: CASSQAPGNNEQFF.

CDR3 residues: CASSKGQAKNIQYF. The CDR3, as DNA: TGTGCCAGCAGTAAGGGACAGGCCAAAAACATTCAGTACTTC. The gene calls are TRBV27 and TRBJ2-4, with 7 bases that match TRBD1. The CDR3 loop spans 14 amino acids. In germline, CDR1 is MNHEY, CDR2 SMNVEV (reference sequence). The V segment lost 5 bases and the J segment 1 base; nucleotides outside the gene matches: 2.

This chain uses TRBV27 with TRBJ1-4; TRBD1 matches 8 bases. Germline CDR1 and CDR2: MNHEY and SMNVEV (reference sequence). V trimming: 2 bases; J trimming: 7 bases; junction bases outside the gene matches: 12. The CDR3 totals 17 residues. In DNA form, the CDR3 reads TGTGCCAGCAGTTTAACCCCAGCTCGGACAGGGAGTGAAAAACTGTTTTTT. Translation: CASSLTPARTGSEKLFF.

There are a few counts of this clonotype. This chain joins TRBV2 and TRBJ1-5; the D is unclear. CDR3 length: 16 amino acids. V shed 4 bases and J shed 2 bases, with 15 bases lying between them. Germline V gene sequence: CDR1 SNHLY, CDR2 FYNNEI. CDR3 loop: CASSGPGLMGNQPQHF. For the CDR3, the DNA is TGTGCCAGCAGTGGACCGGGGTTAATGGGCAATCAGCCCCAGCATTTT.

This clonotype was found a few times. CDR3: CASSLMDRVSQETQYF. CDR3 DNA: TGTGCCAGCAGTTTAATGGACAGGGTCTCCCAAGAGACCCAGTACTTC. The V call is TRBV12-3 or TRBV12-4, the J call TRBJ2-5; TRBD1 aligns across 8 bases. This CDR3 has 16 amino acids. Trimming took 2 bases from V and 1 from J; bases not matched to a gene: 6.

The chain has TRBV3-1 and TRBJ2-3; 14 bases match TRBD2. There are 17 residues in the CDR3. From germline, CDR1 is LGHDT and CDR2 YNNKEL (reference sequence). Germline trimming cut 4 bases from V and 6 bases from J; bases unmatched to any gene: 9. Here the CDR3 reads CASSPLGLAGVADTQYF. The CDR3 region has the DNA TGTGCCAGCAGCCCTCTGGGACTAGCGGGAGTGGCGGATACGCAGTATTTT.

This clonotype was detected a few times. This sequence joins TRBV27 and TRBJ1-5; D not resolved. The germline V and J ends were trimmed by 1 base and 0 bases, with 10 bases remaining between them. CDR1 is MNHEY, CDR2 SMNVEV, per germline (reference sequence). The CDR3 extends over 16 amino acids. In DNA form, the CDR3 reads TGTGCCAGCAGTTTATATACACCGTATAGCAATCAGCCCCAGCATTTT. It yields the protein CASSLYTPYSNQPQHF.

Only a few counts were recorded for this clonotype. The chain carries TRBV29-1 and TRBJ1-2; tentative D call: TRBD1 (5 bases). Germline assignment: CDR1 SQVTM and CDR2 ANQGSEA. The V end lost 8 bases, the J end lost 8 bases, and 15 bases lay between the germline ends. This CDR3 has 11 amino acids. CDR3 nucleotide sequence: TGCAGCCTAGGCAGGGTGGAAGGCTACACCTTC. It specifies CSLGRVEGYTF.

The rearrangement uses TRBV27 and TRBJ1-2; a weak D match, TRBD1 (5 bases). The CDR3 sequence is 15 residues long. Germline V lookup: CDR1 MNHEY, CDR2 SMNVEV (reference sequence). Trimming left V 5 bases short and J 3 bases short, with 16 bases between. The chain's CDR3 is CASSPPGRGDYGYTF. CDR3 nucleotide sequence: TGTGCCAGCAGTCCCCCGGGACGGGGGGACTATGGCTACACCTTC.

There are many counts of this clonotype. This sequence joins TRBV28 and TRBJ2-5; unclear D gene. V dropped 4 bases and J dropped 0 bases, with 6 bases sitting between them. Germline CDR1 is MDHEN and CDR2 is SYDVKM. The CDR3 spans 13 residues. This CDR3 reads CASSSYNQETQYF. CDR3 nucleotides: TGTGCCAGCAGTTCGTACAACCAAGAGACCCAGTACTTC.

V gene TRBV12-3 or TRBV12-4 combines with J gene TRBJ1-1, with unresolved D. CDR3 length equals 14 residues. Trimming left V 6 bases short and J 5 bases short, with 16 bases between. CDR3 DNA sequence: TGTGCCAGCAGATACGATACCTCGGGGACTGAAGCTTTCTTT. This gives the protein CASRYDTSGTEAFF.

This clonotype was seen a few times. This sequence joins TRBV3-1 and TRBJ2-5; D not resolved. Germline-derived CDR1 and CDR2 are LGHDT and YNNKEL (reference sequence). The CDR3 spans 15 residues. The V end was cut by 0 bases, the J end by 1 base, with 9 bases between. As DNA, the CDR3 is TGTGCCAGCAGCCAAGACGTGGCAGCCCAAGAGACCCAGTACTTC. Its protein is CASSQDVAAQETQYF.

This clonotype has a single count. The CDR3 loop reads CASRPPGLGLNEQYF. Written as DNA, the CDR3 is TGTGCCAGCAGACCGCCGGGACTAGGATTGAACGAGCAGTACTTC. The chain combines TRBV7-2 with TRBJ2-7; 8 nucleotides match TRBD2. Trimming cost V 6 bases and J 5 bases; bases outside gene matches: 12. CDR3 length: 15 amino acids. Germline V gene data show CDR1 as SGHTA and CDR2 as FQGNSA.

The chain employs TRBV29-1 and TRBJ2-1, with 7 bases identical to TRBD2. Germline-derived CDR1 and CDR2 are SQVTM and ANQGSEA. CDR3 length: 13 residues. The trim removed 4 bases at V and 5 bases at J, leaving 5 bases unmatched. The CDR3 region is CSVGLAANNEQFF. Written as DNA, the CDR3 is TGCAGCGTTGGGCTAGCGGCTAACAATGAGCAGTTCTTC.

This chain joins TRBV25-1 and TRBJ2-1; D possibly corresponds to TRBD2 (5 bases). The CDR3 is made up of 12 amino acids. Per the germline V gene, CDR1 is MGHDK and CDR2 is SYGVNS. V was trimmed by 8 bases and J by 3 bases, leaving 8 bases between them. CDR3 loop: CASRRGYNEQFF. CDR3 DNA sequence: TGTGCCAGCCGCCGGGGCTACAATGAGCAGTTCTTC.

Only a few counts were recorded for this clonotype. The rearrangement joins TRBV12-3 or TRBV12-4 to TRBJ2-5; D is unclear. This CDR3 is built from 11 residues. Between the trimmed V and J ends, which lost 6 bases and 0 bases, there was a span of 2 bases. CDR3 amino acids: CASRNQETQYF. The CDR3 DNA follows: TGTGCCAGCAGGAACCAAGAGACCCAGTACTTC.

CDR3 residues: CASSYGGVAGVADTQYF. The DNA for the CDR3 is TGTGCCAGCAGTTACGGAGGAGTAGCGGGAGTTGCAGATACGCAGTATTTT. This sequence joins TRBV6-5 and TRBJ2-3, with 9 bases aligning to TRBD2. J gave up 4 bases and V 2 bases, and 10 bases lay outside the gene matches. The germline V gene encodes CDR1 MNHEY and CDR2 SVGAGI. This CDR3 has 17 amino acids.

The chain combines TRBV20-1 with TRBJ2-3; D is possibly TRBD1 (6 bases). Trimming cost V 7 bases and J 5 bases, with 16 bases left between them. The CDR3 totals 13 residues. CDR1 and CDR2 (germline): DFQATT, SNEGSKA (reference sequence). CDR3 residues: CSGQGGPLDTQYF. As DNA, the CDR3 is TGCAGTGGTCAAGGGGGACCGTTAGATACGCAGTATTTT.

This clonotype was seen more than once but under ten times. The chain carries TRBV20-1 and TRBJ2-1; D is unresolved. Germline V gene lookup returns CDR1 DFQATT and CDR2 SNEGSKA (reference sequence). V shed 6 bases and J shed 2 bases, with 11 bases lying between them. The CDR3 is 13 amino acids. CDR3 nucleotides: TGCAGTGCAGAACCCAGCGCCTACAATGAGCAGTTCTTC. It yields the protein CSAEPSAYNEQFF.

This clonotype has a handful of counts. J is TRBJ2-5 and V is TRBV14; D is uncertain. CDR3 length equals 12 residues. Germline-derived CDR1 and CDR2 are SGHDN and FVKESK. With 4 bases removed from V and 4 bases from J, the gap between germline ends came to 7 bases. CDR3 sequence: CASSPSRETQYF. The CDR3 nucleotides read TGTGCCAGCAGCCCAAGCCGAGAGACCCAGTACTTC.

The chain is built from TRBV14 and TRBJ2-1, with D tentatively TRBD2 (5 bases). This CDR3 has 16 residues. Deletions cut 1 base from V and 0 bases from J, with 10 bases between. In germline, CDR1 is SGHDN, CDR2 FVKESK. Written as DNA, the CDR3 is TGTGCCAGCAGCCAAGTGCGGGTGAGCTCCTACAATGAGCAGTTCTTC. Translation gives CASSQVRVSSYNEQFF. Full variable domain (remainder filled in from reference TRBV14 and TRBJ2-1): EAGVTQFPSHSVIEKGQTVTLRCDPISGHDNLYWYRRVMGKEIKFLLHFVKESKQDESGMPNNRFLAERTGGTYSTLKVQPAELEDSGVYFCASSQVRVSSYNEQFFGPGTRLTVL.

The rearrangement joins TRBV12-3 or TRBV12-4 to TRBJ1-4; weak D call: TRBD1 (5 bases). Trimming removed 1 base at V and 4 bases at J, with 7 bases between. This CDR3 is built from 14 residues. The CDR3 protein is CASSLGGRNEKLFF. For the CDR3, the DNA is TGTGCCAGCAGTTTAGGGGGCCGTAATGAAAAACTGTTTTTT.

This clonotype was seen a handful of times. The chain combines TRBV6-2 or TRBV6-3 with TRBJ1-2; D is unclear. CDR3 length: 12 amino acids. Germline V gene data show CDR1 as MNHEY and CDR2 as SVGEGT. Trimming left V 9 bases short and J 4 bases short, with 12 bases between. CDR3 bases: TGTGCCAGTAAATTTCGGGGCTATGGCTACACCTTC. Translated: CASKFRGYGYTF.